The rows below give T cell receptor beta chains drawn from one sample of a study of early T cells in non-severe SARS-CoV-2 infection. TCRdb used MiXCR to reprocess the 5' RACE reads, holding one entry per CDR3 protein. The sample has around 55,000 distinct CDR3 sequences, about 12% seen once. Sequencing was done on a sample of whole blood. The source is an adult who was a healthcare worker with PCR-confirmed SARS-CoV-2 infection or an uninfected control (not recorded which). CDR3s include the opening cysteine and the closing phenylalanine or tryptophan. The order of the fields is clone size, V gene, D gene, J gene, CDR3 protein, CDR3 DNA. D genes are given only for firm matches. A row's size may be missing; if present it is once, few, many or a size class.

-	TRBV5-1	-	TRBJ2-7	CATKETWESYEQYF	TGCGCCACCAAAGAAACTTGGGAGTCGTACGAGCAGTACTTC
few	TRBV19	-	TRBJ2-3	CASSLQGLLRADTQYF	TGTGCCAGTAGCCTTCAGGGGCTTTTGCGGGCAGATACGCAGTATTTT
many	TRBV5-1	-	TRBJ1-5	CASSLTGERQPQHF	TGCGCCAGCAGCTTGACAGGAGAAAGGCAGCCCCAGCATTTT
few	TRBV7-6	TRBD1	TRBJ2-5	CASSFLITGAQETQYF	TGTGCCAGCAGCTTTTTGATCACAGGGGCCCAAGAGACCCAGTACTTC
-	TRBV3-1	TRBD2	TRBJ2-5	CASSQRGGLETQYF	TGTGCCAGCAGCCAGCGGGGGGGCCTCGAGACCCAGTACTTC
-	TRBV7-2	-	TRBJ1-2	CASSLDSGAKGGYTF	TGTGCCAGCAGCTTAGATTCGGGGGCGAAAGGTGGCTACACCTTC
many	TRBV7-3	TRBD2	TRBJ2-5	CASSLTWGLQETQYF	TGTGCCAGCAGCTTAACGTGGGGACTACAAGAGACCCAGTACTTC
-	TRBV20-1	-	TRBJ2-3	CSVRGATDTQYF	TGCAGTGTGAGGGGGGCCACAGATACGCAGTATTTT
many	TRBV29-1	-	TRBJ2-3	CSARGLGTDTQYF	TGCAGCGCCAGAGGTCTCGGCACAGATACGCAGTATTTT
-	TRBV5-5	-	TRBJ2-7	CASSLEVASYEQYF	TGTGCCAGCAGCTTGGAGGTGGCCTCCTACGAGCAGTACTTC
many	TRBV7-9	TRBD1	TRBJ2-3	CASSRPGQGTDTQYF	TGTGCCAGCAGCCGCCCGGGACAGGGCACAGATACGCAGTATTTT
few	TRBV20-1	-	TRBJ1-2	CSARAPGGTLFAGYTF	TGCAGTGCTAGGGCCCCCGGAGGGACACTGTTTGCCGGCTACACCTTC
-	TRBV10-3	-	TRBJ1-6	CAISESGRVESPLHF	TGTGCCATCAGTGAGTCGGGCCGCGTTGAATCACCCCTCCACTTT
many	TRBV6-6	-	TRBJ1-5	CASSYSPLRPPDSPQHF	TGTGCCAGCAGTTACTCCCCCCTGAGGCCCCCGGATTCGCCCCAGCATTTT
few	TRBV4-3	-	TRBJ1-4	CASSQGRVGEKLFF	TGCGCCAGCAGCCAAGGGCGAGTGGGAGAAAAACTGTTTTTT
few	TRBV20-1	-	TRBJ1-4	CSAFRPNEKLFF	TGCAGTGCTTTCCGGCCCAATGAAAAACTGTTTTTT
many	TRBV29-1	-	TRBJ2-5	CSAGGETQYF	TGCAGCGCCGGGGGCGAGACCCAGTACTTC
many	TRBV4-3	-	TRBJ1-4	CASSHTGDANEKLFF	TGCGCCAGCAGCCACACAGGAGATGCTAATGAAAAACTGTTTTTT
many	TRBV7-6	-	TRBJ2-3	CASSPRGGNTDTQYF	TGTGCCAGCAGCCCCCGGGGCGGTAACACAGATACGCAGTATTTT
-	TRBV6-2/TRBV6-3	-	TRBJ1-1	CASSYGGIAEAFF	TGTGCCAGCAGTTACGGGGGGATCGCTGAAGCTTTCTTT
few	TRBV9	-	TRBJ2-1	CASSVGVGSYNEQFF	TGTGCCAGCAGCGTTGGCGTGGGATCCTACAATGAGCAGTTCTTC
few	TRBV7-9	TRBD2	TRBJ2-5	CASSQPTSGQETQYF	TGTGCCAGCAGCCAACCGACTAGCGGACAAGAGACCCAGTACTTC
-	TRBV7-2	TRBD1	TRBJ1-2	CASSQGTDNYGYTF	TGTGCCAGCAGCCAGGGGACAGATAACTATGGCTACACCTTC
many	TRBV18	-	TRBJ1-5	CASSLNGGVAEPQHF	TGTGCCAGCTCTTTAAACGGGGGGGTGGCTGAACCCCAGCATTTT
-	TRBV6-2/TRBV6-3	-	TRBJ2-1	CASNNNEQFF	TGTGCCAGCAACAACAATGAGCAGTTCTTC
-	TRBV14	-	TRBJ2-3	CASSLRQDGRHSTDTQYF	TGTGCCAGCAGCCTTAGACAGGACGGGCGGCACAGCACAGATACGCAGTATTTT
few	TRBV4-1	TRBD1	TRBJ2-5	CASSQGGQPQETQYF	TGCGCCAGCAGCCAAGGGGGACAGCCACAAGAGACCCAGTACTTC
-	TRBV2	-	TRBJ2-5	CASSESGKTQYF	TGTGCCAGCAGTGAGTCGGGAAAGACCCAGTACTTC
many	TRBV9	-	TRBJ2-7	CASSPNPGQLYEQYF	TGTGCCAGCAGCCCAAACCCTGGACAGCTCTACGAGCAGTACTTC
-	TRBV6-2/TRBV6-3	-	TRBJ2-2	CASSSLPTGTGELFF	TGTGCCAGCAGTTCCCTGCCTACGGGGACCGGGGAGCTGTTTTTT
few	TRBV6-2/TRBV6-3	TRBD2	TRBJ2-3	CASSTSRLAGADTQYF	TGTGCCAGCAGTACTTCTAGACTAGCGGGAGCAGATACGCAGTATTTT
many	TRBV5-1	TRBD2	TRBJ2-1	CASSPMLAGGTSSYNEQFF	TGCGCCAGCAGCCCGATGTTAGCGGGGGGGACAAGCTCCTACAATGAGCAGTTCTTC
-	TRBV2	TRBD1	TRBJ2-1	CASSPGRTGYGYNEQFF	TGTGCCAGCAGCCCAGGTCGGACAGGGTACGGCTACAATGAGCAGTTCTTC
many	TRBV20-1	-	TRBJ1-2	CSARDYSRRTVGYTF	TGCAGTGCTAGAGACTACTCCCGCAGGACGGTAGGCTACACCTTC
-	TRBV5-1	TRBD1	TRBJ1-6	CASCFSGQYNSPLHF	TGCGCCAGCTGCTTCTCGGGACAGTATAATTCACCCCTCCACTTT
few	TRBV7-8	-	TRBJ1-1	CASSLGGAGYAFF	TGTGCCAGCAGCTTAGGCGGAGCAGGGTATGCTTTCTTT
-	TRBV7-8	-	TRBJ1-2	CASSLERVYGYTF	TGTGCCAGCAGCTTAGAACGCGTCTATGGCTACACCTTC
few	TRBV5-8	-	TRBJ2-5	CASSSDQAETQYF	TGTGCCAGCAGCTCGGACCAAGCAGAGACCCAGTACTTC
many	TRBV6-1	TRBD1	TRBJ1-2	CASSENTGATGYTF	TGTGCCAGCAGTGAAAACACAGGGGCAACAGGCTACACCTTC
few	TRBV7-9	TRBD2	TRBJ2-7	CASSLPTSGGRVKQYF	TGTGCCAGCAGCTTACCGACTAGCGGGGGACGTGTGAAGCAGTACTTC
-	TRBV7-8	-	TRBJ1-1	CASSFNSRPNTEAFF	TGTGCCAGCAGCTTTAACAGCAGACCGAACACTGAAGCTTTCTTT
many	TRBV7-6	TRBD1	TRBJ2-7	CASSADRVTYEQYF	TGTGCCAGCAGCGCCGACAGGGTCACCTACGAGCAGTACTTC
-	TRBV10-3	-	TRBJ2-7	CAINDAGLGASEQYF	TGTGCCATCAACGACGCCGGGCTAGGGGCTTCCGAGCAGTACTTC
-	TRBV27	-	TRBJ2-1	CASSLDGSSYNEQFF	TGTGCCAGCAGTTTAGATGGGAGCTCCTACAATGAGCAGTTCTTC
-	TRBV5-4	-	TRBJ2-7	CASSFVFDEQYF	TGTGCCAGCAGCTTCGTGTTTGACGAGCAGTACTTC
-	TRBV12-3/TRBV12-4	TRBD1	TRBJ1-2	CASSSPGQGPGYTF	TGTGCCAGCAGTTCCCCGGGACAGGGCCCGGGCTACACCTTC
few	TRBV10-3	-	TRBJ2-5	CAISGNGETQYF	TGTGCCATCAGTGGAAATGGCGAGACCCAGTACTTC
many	TRBV30	-	TRBJ1-2	CAWNRDGGRSYTF	TGTGCCTGGAACCGAGACGGGGGACGGAGCTACACCTTC
-	TRBV4-2	TRBD1	TRBJ2-7	CASSQERGQSNEQYF	TGTGCCAGCAGCCAAGAGAGGGGACAGTCCAACGAGCAGTACTTC
many	TRBV7-2	-	TRBJ1-5	CASSSPTGSQHF	TGTGCCAGCAGCTCGCCTACAGGGTCCCAGCATTTT
-	TRBV9	TRBD2	TRBJ2-1	CASSSRPAGGTYNEQFF	TGTGCCAGCAGCTCCCGGCCAGCGGGGGGCACATACAATGAGCAGTTCTTC
-	TRBV12-3/TRBV12-4	-	TRBJ2-3	CASSTWGTDTQYF	TGTGCCAGCAGTACCTGGGGCACAGATACGCAGTATTTT
many	TRBV7-3	-	TRBJ2-3	CASSLTYSDTQYF	TGTGCCAGCAGCTTAACGTACTCAGATACGCAGTATTTT
few	TRBV6-6	-	TRBJ1-4	CASSYPRRGDEKLFF	TGTGCCAGCAGTTACCCCAGGAGGGGAGATGAAAAACTGTTTTTT